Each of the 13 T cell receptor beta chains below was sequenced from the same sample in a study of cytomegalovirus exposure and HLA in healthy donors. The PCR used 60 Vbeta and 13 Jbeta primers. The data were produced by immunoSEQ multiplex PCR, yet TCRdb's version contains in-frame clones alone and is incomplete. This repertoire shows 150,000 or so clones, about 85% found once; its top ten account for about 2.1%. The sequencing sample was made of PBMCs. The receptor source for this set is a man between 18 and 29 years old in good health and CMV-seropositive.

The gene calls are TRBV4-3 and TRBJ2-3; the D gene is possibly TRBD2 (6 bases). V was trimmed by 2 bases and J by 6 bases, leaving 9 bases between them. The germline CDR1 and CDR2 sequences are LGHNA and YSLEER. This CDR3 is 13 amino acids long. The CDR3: CASSQSLADTQYF. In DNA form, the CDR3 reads TGCGCCAGCAGCCAATCCCTAGCGGATACGCAGTATTTT.

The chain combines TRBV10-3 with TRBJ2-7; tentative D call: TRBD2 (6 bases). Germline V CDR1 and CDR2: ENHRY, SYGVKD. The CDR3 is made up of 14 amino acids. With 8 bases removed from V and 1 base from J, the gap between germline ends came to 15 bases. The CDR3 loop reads CAIGGTGTSYEQYF. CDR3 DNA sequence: TGTGCCATCGGGGGGACGGGGACTTCCTACGAGCAGTACTTC.

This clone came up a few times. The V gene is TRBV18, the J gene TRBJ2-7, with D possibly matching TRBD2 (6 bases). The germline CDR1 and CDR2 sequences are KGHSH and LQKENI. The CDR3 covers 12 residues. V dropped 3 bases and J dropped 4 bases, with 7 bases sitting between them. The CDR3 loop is CASSPREYEQYF. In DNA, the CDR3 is TGTGCCAGCTCACCCCGGGAGTACGAGCAGTACTTC.

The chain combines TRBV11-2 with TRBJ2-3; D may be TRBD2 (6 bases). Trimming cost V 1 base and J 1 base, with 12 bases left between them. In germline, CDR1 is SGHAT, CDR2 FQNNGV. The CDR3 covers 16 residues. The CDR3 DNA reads TGTGCCAGCAGCTTAGCTCCGGGGGTCGGCACAGATACGCAGTATTTT. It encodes CASSLAPGVGTDTQYF.

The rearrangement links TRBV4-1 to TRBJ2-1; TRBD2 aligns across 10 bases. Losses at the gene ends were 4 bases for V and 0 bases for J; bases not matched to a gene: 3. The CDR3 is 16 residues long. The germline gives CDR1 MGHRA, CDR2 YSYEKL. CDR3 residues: CASSRGTSVSYNEQFF. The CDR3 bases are TGCGCCAGCAGCCGAGGGACTAGCGTCTCCTACAATGAGCAGTTCTTC.

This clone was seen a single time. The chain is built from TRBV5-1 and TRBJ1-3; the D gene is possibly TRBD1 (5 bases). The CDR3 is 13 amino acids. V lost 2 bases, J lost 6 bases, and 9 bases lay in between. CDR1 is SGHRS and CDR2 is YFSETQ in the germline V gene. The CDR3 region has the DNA TGCGCCAGCAGCTTTGAAGGGGAAAACACCATATATTTT. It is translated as CASSFEGENTIYF.

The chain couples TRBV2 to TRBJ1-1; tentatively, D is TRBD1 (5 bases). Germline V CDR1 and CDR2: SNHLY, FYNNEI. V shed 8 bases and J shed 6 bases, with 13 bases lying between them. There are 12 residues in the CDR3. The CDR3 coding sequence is TGTGCCAGCCGGACGGGGGTCGCTGAAGCTTTCTTT. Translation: CASRTGVAEAFF.

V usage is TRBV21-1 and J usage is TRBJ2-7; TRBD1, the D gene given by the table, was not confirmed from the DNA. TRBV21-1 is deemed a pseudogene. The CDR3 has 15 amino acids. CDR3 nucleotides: TGTGCCAGCAGTGGGAAGGCAGGGGGCTACTACGAGCAGTACTTC. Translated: CASSGKAGGYYEQYF.

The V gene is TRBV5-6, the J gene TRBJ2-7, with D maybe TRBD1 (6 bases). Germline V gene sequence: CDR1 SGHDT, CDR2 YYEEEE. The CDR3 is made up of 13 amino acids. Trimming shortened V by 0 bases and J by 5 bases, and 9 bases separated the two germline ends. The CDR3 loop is CASSLGNRDEQYF. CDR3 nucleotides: TGTGCCAGCAGCTTGGGTAACAGGGACGAGCAGTACTTC.

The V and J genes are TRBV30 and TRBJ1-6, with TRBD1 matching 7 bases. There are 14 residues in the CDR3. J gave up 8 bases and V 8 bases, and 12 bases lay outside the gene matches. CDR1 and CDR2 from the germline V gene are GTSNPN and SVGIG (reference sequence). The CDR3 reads CAERAGTEYSPLHF. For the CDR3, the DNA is TGTGCCGAGCGCGCCGGGACAGAATATTCACCCCTCCACTTT. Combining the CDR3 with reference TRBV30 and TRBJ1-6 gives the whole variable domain SQTIHQWPATLVQPVGSPLSLECTVEGTSNPNLYWYRQAAGRGLQLLFYSVGIGQISSEVPQNLSASRPQDRQFILSSKKLLLSDSGFYLCAERAGTEYSPLHFGNGTRLTVT.

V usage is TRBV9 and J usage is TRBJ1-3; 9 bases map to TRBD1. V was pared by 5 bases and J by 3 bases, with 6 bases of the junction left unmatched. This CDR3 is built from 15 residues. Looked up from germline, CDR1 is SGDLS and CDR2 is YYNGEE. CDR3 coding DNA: TGTGCCAGCAGTGTACAGGGGGCGAATGGAAACACCATATATTTT. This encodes CASSVQGANGNTIYF.

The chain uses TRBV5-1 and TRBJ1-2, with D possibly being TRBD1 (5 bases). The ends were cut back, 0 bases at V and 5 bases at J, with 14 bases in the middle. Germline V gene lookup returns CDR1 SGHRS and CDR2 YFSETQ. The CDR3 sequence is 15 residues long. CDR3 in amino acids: CASSLAPGQEYGYTF. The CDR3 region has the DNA TGCGCCAGCAGCTTGGCCCCAGGGCAAGAGTATGGCTACACCTTC.

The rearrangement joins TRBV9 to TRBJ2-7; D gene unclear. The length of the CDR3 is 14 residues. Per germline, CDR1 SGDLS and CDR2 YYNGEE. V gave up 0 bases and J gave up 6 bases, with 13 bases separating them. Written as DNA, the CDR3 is TGTGCCAGCAGCGTAGGTCAGGCTGGGCTCGAGCAGTACTTC. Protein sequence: CASSVGQAGLEQYF.